This is a list of T cell receptor beta chains from one sample in a study of blood T cells in healthy people across ages. MiXCR, applied by TCRdb to the 5' RACE reads, yields one record per CDR3 protein. There are about 840,000 distinct CDR3 sequences in the sample; 25% to 35% occur only once, and roughly a tenth lies in the top ten. These data were also filed under a second study, of T cells of mothers and their children.

Input material: blood. These TCRs come from a woman in her 40s in good health. The conserved cysteine and the conserved F or W are not part of the CDR3 here. D genes are given only for firm matches. Expanded clones are given a class, and other clones once, few, many or no size at all.

abundance	d_gene	v_gene	j_gene	CDR3aa
NA	NA	TRBV2	TRBJ2-1	ASGGGEQF
NA	NA	TRBV3-1	TRBJ2-7	ASSQVQGEQY
NA	NA	TRBV12-3/TRBV12-4	TRBJ2-7	ASSFWLVREQY
NA	TRBD1	TRBV20-1	TRBJ1-2	SASDRVIYGYT
many	TRBD1	TRBV20-1	TRBJ2-3	SVMDRVGADTQY
NA	TRBD2	TRBV24-1	TRBJ2-3	ATSDSGTSGGASADTQY
many	TRBD1	TRBV27	TRBJ2-4	ASSVGQVTNIQY
NA	NA	TRBV7-8	TRBJ1-2	ASKKEGRQGEGNYGYT
NA	TRBD1	TRBV20-1	TRBJ2-7	SARAGTGGYEQY
many	NA	TRBV4-2	TRBJ2-7	ASSQESRDRPNEQY
few	TRBD1	TRBV6-1	TRBJ2-2	ASSRRTGAVNTGELF
NA	NA	TRBV12-3/TRBV12-4	TRBJ2-3	ASSSNFVADTQY
many	TRBD1	TRBV7-2	TRBJ2-6	ASSLSGQVGSGANVLT
many	TRBD2	TRBV12-3/TRBV12-4	TRBJ2-3	ASSFSGGPTDTQY
NA	NA	TRBV20-1	TRBJ2-7	SARVRGYEQY
NA	NA	TRBV6-1	TRBJ1-3	ASRTQVDVDSGNTIY
many	NA	TRBV9	TRBJ2-3	ASSLGSGSTDTQY